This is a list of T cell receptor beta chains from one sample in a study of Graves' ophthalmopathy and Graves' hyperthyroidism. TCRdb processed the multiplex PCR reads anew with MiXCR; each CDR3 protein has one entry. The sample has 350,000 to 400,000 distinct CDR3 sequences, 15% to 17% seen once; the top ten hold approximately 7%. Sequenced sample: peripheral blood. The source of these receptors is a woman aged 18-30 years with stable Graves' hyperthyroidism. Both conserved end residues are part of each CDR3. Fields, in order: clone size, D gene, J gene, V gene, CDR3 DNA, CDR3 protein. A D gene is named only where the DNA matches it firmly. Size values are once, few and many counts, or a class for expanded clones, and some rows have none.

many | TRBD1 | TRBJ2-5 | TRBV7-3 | TGTGCCAGCAGCTTTGGGACAGGGGGCGAGGAGACCCAGTACTTC | CASSFGTGGEETQYF
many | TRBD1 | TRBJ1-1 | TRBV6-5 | TGTGCCAGCAGTTACCCGGACAGGGTGACTGAAGCTTTCTTT | CASSYPDRVTEAFF
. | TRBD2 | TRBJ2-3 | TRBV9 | TGTGCCAGCAGCGTCGGGACTAGCGGGAGCCCCACAGATACGCAGTATTTT | CASSVGTSGSPTDTQYF
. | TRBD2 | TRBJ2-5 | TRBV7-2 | TGTGCCAGCAGCCAGACTAGCGGGGGGGCCGAGACCCAGTACTTC | CASSQTSGGAETQYF
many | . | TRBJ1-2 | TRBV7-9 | TGTGCCAGCAGCCCCAGCGAGGGGACCTCAAAAGGCTACACCTTC | CASSPSEGTSKGYTF
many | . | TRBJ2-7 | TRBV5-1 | TGCGCCAGCAGCCCCGAGGGGTTTGAGCAGTACTTC | CASSPEGFEQYF
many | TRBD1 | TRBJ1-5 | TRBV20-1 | TGCAGTGCTAGCATGGGGACAGGCTACAATCAGCCCCAGCATTTT | CSASMGTGYNQPQHF
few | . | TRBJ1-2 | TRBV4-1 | TGCGCCAGCAGCCAAGCGATAATCTATGGCTACACCTTC | CASSQAIIYGYTF
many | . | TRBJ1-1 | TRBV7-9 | TGTGCCAGCAGCATAACAGATGTGAACACTGAAGCTTTCTTT | CASSITDVNTEAFF
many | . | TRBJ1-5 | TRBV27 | TGTGCCAGCAGCCTTATGGGGGGGGGGGGAAGTCAGCCCCAGCATTTT | CASSLMGGGGSQPQHF
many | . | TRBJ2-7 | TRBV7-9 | TGTGCCAGCAGCCCTCGGTCCCCGAGCTACGAGCAGTACTTC | CASSPRSPSYEQYF
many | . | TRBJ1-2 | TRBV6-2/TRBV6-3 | TGTGCCAGCAGTCTCCTCGCGGGGAGGTCGGGTGGCTACACCTTC | CASSLLAGRSGGYTF
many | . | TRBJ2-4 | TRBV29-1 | TGCAGCGTTGCCCTAGCCAAAAACATTCAGTACTTC | CSVALAKNIQYF
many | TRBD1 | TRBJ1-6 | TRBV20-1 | TGCAGTGCTGCACAGGGGGAGCAGAATTCACCCCTCCACTTT | CSAAQGEQNSPLHF
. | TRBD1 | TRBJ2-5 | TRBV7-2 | TGTGCCAGCAGCTTAGACAGGGGGAAAGAGACCCGGTACTTC | CASSLDRGKETRYF
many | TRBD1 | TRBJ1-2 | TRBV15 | TGTGCCACCAGCAGGGGGAGGGGGCAAGGGGGCTACACCTTC | CATSRGRGQGGYTF
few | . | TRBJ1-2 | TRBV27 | TGTGCCAGCAAGAGTGGGTTCGGCTACACCTTC | CASKSGFGYTF
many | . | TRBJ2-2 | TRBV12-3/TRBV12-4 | TGTGCCAGCAGTCTGTCCTTAGGGGGGGTGAACACCGGGGAGCTGTTTTTT | CASSLSLGGVNTGELFF
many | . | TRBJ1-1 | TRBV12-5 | TGTGCTAGTGGTTTGTTTCTTGGTCGGGACGCTAACACTGAAGCTTTCTTT | CASGLFLGRDANTEAFF
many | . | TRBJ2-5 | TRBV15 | TGTGCCACCAGCGTCTCGGGGAACCAAGAGGCCCAGTACTTC | CATSVSGNQEAQYF
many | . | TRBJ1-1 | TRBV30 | TGTGCCTGGAGTAATCCCTGGACAGTCATGAACACTGAAGCTTTCTTT | CAWSNPWTVMNTEAFF
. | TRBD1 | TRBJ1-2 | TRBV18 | TGTGCCAGCTCACCCCGACAGGGAAACGGCTACACCTTC | CASSPRQGNGYTF
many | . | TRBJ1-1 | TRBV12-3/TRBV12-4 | TGTGCCAGCAGGGGGCAGGCGGGACGGACTGAAGCTTTCTTT | CASRGQAGRTEAFF
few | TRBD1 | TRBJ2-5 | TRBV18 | TGTGCCAGCCACAAGGACAGGGTGGAAGAGACCCAGTACTTC | CASHKDRVEETQYF
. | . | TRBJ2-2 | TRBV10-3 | TGTGCCATCAATGGCAGGACGGGCGGGGAGCTGTTTTTT | CAINGRTGGELFF
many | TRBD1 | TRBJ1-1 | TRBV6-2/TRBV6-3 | TGTGCCAGCAGTTCCCTCGATAAGACAGGGACGGACACTGAAGCTTTCTTT | CASSSLDKTGTDTEAFF
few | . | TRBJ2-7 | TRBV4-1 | TGCGCCAGCAGCCAAGAACGGGTTGGGGGGCTACGGGAGCAGTACTTC | CASSQERVGGLREQYF
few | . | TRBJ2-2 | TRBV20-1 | TGCAGTGCCAATCAGAAAATCACCGGGGAGCTGTTTTTT | CSANQKITGELFF
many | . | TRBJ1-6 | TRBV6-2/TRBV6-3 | TGTGCCAGCAGCCCAGTCTCCGTTCGATCACCCCTCCACTTT | CASSPVSVRSPLHF
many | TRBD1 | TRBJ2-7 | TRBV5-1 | TGCGCCAGCAGCTTGGGGGGGACAGGCCGGATCTACGAGCAGTACTTC | CASSLGGTGRIYEQYF
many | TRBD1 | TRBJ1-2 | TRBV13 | TGTGCCAGCAGCTTAATGCTCGGGAGGGGGCTTTATGGCTACACCTTC | CASSLMLGRGLYGYTF
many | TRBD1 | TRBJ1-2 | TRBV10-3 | TGTGCCATCAGTGAGTCAGAAGGACAGGACTATGGCTACACCTTC | CAISESEGQDYGYTF
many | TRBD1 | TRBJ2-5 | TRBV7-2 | TGTGCCAGCAACCCGGACAGGGCAGAGACCCAGTACTTC | CASNPDRAETQYF
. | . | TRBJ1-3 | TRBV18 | TGTGCCAGCTCACCAAGCAGCAGCTCTGGAAACACCATATATTTT | CASSPSSSSGNTIYF
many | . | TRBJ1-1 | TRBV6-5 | TGTGCCAGCAGTTCTAAACAGGGCGCTGAAGCTTTCTTT | CASSSKQGAEAFF
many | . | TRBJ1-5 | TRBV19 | TGTGCCAGTAGTATAGCCAGGGGCAATCAGCCCCAGCATTTT | CASSIARGNQPQHF
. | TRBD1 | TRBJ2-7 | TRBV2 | TGTGCCAGCAGGACAGGGGGCCGTTCCCCTTACGAGCAGTACTTC | CASRTGGRSPYEQYF
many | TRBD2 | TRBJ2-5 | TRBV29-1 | TGCAGCGTCCTGGGACTAGCGCGGGAGACCCAGTACTTC | CSVLGLARETQYF
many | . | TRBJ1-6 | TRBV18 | TGTGCCAGCTCACCAAGCGGACAGTATAATTCACCCCTCCACTTT | CASSPSGQYNSPLHF
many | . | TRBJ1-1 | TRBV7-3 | TGTGCCAGCAGCTTCGACCGAGGAGGGGACACTGAAGCTTTCTTT | CASSFDRGGDTEAFF
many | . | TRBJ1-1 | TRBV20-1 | TGCAGTGCTAGAGTCAGTGGGGGTAACACTGAAGCTTTCTTT | CSARVSGGNTEAFF
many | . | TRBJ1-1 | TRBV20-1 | TGCAGTGCAAGGACCTCGATGGCAACTGAAGCTTTCTTT | CSARTSMATEAFF